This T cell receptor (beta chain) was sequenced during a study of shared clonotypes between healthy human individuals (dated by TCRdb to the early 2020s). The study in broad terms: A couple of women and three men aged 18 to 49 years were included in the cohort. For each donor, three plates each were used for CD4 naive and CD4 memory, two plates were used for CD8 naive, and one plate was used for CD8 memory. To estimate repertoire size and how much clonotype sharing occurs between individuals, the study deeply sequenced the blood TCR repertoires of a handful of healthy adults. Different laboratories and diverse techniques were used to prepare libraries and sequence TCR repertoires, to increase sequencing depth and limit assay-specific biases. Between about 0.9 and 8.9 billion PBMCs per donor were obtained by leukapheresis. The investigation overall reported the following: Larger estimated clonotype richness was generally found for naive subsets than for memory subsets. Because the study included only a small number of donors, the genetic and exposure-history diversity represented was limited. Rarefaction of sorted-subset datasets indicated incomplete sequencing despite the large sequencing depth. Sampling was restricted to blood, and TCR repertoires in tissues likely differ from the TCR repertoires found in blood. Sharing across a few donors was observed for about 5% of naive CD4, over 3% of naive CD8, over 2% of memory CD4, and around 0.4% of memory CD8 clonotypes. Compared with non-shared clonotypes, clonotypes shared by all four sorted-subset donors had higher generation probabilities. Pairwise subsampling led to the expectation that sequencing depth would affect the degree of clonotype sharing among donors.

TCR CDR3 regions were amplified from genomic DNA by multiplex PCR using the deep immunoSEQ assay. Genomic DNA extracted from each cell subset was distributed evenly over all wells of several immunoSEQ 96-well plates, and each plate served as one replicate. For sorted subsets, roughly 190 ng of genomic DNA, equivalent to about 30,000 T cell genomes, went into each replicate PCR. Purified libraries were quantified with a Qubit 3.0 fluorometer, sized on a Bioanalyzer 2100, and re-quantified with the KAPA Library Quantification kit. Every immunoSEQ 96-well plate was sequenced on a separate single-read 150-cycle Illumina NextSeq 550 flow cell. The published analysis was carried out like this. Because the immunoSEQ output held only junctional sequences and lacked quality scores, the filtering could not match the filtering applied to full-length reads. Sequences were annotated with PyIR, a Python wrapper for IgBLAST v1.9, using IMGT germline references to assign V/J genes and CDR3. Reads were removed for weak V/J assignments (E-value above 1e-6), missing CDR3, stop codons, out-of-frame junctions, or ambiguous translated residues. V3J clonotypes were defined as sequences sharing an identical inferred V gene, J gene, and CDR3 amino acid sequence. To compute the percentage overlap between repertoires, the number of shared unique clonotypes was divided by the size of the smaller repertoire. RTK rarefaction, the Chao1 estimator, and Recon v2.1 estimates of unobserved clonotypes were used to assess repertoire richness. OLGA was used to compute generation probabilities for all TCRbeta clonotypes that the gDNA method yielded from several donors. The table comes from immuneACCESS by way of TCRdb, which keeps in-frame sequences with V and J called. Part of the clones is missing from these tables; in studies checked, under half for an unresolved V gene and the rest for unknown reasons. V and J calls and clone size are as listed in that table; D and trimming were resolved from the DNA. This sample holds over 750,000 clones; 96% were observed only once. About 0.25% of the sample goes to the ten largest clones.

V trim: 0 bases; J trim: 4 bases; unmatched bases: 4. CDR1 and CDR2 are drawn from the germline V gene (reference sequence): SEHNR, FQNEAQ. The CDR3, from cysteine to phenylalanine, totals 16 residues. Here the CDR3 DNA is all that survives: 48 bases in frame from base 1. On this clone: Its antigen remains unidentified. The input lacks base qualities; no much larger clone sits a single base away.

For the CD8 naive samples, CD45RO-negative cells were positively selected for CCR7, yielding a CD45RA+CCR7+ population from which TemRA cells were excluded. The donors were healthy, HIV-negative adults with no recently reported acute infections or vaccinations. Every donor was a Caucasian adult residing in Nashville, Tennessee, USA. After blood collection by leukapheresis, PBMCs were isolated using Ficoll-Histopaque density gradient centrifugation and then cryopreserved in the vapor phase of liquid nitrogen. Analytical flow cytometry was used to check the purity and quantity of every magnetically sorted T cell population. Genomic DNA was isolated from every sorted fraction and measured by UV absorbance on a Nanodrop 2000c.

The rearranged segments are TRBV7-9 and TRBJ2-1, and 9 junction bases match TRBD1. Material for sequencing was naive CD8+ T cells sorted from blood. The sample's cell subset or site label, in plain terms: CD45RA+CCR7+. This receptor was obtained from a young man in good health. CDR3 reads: CASSLARTGAYNEQFF. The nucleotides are TGTGCCAGCAGCTTAGCTAGGACAGGGGCATACAATGAGCAGTTCTTC.